These 22 T cell receptor beta chains came from one sample sequenced in a study of blood T cell repertoires in COVID-19. TCRdb's table, derived via immunoSEQ multiplex PCR, lists solely in-frame clones and lacks some. The sample includes about 190,000 clones, 82% of them seen just once. What was sequenced was peripheral blood. These receptors came from a woman aged 55-69 years with COVID-19, enrolled during active disease.

The J gene is TRBJ2-5, the V gene TRBV3-1 (or the pseudogene TRBV3-2), with 9 bases matching TRBD2. CDR3 size: 16 residues. CDR1 is LGHDT and CDR2 is YNNKEL in the germline V gene (reference sequence). Germline trimming cut 1 base from V and 4 bases from J; bases unmatched to any gene: 7. The CDR3 DNA follows: TGTGCCAGCAGCCAAGTCGGCGGGGGGGCCCCAGAGACCCAGTACTTC. Amino acid sequence: CASSQVGGGAPETQYF.

The chain recombines TRBV27 with TRBJ2-1; 9 bases line up with TRBD1. The junction had 4 bases not matched to a gene; V was cut back by 7 bases and J by 0 bases. This CDR3 is 15 amino acids long. Germline V gives CDR1 MNHEY, CDR2 SMNVEV (reference sequence). CDR3 in amino acids: CASTQGASSYNEQFF. CDR3 in DNA: TGTGCCAGCACACAGGGGGCAAGCTCCTACAATGAGCAGTTCTTC.

This clone has at least ten counts. V usage is TRBV30 and J usage is TRBJ1-6; a possible D gene is TRBD1 (6 bases). The germline CDR1 and CDR2 sequences are GTSNPN and SVGIG (reference sequence). The length of the CDR3 is 14 residues. Trimming left V 2 bases short and J 1 base short, with 6 bases between. The CDR3 DNA reads TGTGCCTGGAGTAGGGGGTCCTATAATTCACCCCTCCACTTT. Translation: CAWSRGSYNSPLHF.

The chain recombines TRBV10-3 with TRBJ2-1; 9 positions match TRBD2. The CDR3 has 18 residues. V shed 10 bases, J shed 1 base, and the junction held 17 bases outside the gene matches. CDR1 is ENHRY, CDR2 SYGVKD, per germline. The CDR3 spells CATRGPIAGVPSYNEQFF. Written as DNA, the CDR3 is TGTGCCACCAGGGGCCCAATAGCGGGAGTACCATCCTACAATGAGCAGTTCTTC.

The genes are TRBV7-8 and TRBJ2-7; a possible D gene is TRBD1 (6 bases). The ends were cut back, 1 base at V and 0 bases at J, with 13 bases in the middle. Per germline, CDR1 SGHVS and CDR2 FQNEAQ. The CDR3 contains 16 residues. CDR3 loop: CASSLGQGFYSYEQYF. The CDR3 DNA sequence: TGTGCCAGCAGCTTAGGGCAGGGGTTCTACTCCTACGAGCAGTACTTC.

The chain joins TRBV5-5 to TRBJ2-4, with 10 positions matching TRBD1. Looked up from germline, CDR1 is SGHKS and CDR2 is YYEKEE (reference sequence). This CDR3 has 20 residues. The V segment lost 0 bases and the J segment 1 base; nucleotides outside the gene matches: 13. The CDR3 loop reads CASSLVLPTGGVMAKNIQYF. Here the CDR3 DNA reads TGTGCCAGCAGCTTGGTCTTGCCGACAGGGGGCGTTATGGCCAAAAACATTCAGTACTTC.

The gene calls are TRBV18 and TRBJ1-4; D may be TRBD1 (5 bases). V gave up 4 bases and J gave up 3 bases, with 6 bases separating them. Germline lookup yields CDR1 KGHSH and CDR2 LQKENI. The CDR3 is 13 residues long. CDR3 DNA: TGTGCCAGCTCACAACAGGCTAATGAAAAACTGTTTTTT. It specifies CASSQQANEKLFF.

This clone was counted a few times. The CDR3 protein is CATSDRGLAGPEQFF. The DNA of the CDR3 is TGTGCCACCAGTGATCGGGGGCTAGCGGGGCCAGAGCAGTTCTTC. The gene calls are TRBV24-1 and TRBJ2-1; 9 nucleotides line up with TRBD2. CDR1 is KGHDR and CDR2 is SFDVKD in the germline V gene. Trimming cost V 3 bases and J 10 bases; bases outside gene matches: 9. This CDR3 contains 15 residues.

The V gene is TRBV12-3 or TRBV12-4, the J gene TRBJ1-1, with TRBD1 as a possible D gene (5 bases). V was trimmed by 6 bases and J by 2 bases, leaving 7 bases between them. The CDR3 is 12 residues long. This CDR3 is CASRGLNTEAFF. In DNA, the CDR3 is TGTGCCAGCAGGGGACTAAACACTGAAGCTTTCTTT.

The rearrangement links TRBV2 to TRBJ1-2; 9 nucleotides agree with TRBD1. CDR3 length equals 18 residues. Germline V gene data show CDR1 as SNHLY and CDR2 as FYNNEI. Trimming cost V 3 bases and J 6 bases; bases outside gene matches: 17. The CDR3 is CASSELGQGVLSGHGYTF. The CDR3 DNA sequence: TGTGCCAGCAGTGAGCTGGGACAGGGTGTTTTAAGCGGGCATGGCTACACCTTC.

The gene calls are TRBV9 and TRBJ1-3; D unclear. This CDR3 is built from 15 residues. The V end lost 2 bases, the J end lost 2 bases, and 11 bases lay between the germline ends. Germline CDR1 is SGDLS and CDR2 is YYNGEE. The CDR3 protein is CASSVGRVAGNTIYF. In DNA, the CDR3 is TGTGCCAGCAGCGTGGGGAGGGTGGCTGGAAACACCATATATTTT.

The V gene is TRBV3-1 (or the pseudogene TRBV3-2), the J gene TRBJ2-5, with D uncertain. The CDR3 covers 14 residues. Germline V gene lookup returns CDR1 LGHDT and CDR2 YNNKEL (reference sequence). Between the trimmed V and J ends, which lost 1 base and 5 bases, there was a span of 11 bases. CDR3 bases: TGTGCCAGCAGCCAAGGAGGCGTCGGCGAGACCCAGTACTTC. As protein: CASSQGGVGETQYF.

The gene calls are TRBV14 and TRBJ2-3; 7 bases map to TRBD1. Germline-derived CDR1 and CDR2 are SGHDN and FVKESK. The CDR3 spans 14 residues. The V and J ends lost 4 bases and 6 bases, in that order; junction bases with no gene match: 7. The CDR3 nucleotides read TGTGCCAGCAGCCTGACAGGGAAAGGGGATACGCAGTATTTT. It specifies CASSLTGKGDTQYF.

The rearrangement joins TRBV7-9 to TRBJ2-6; 7 bases map to TRBD1. This CDR3 has 13 residues. The V gene end was trimmed by 1 base and the J gene end by 9 bases; junction bases not matched to a gene: 0. The V gene's germline CDR1 is SEHNR and CDR2 FQNEAQ (reference sequence). The CDR3 spells CASSLGDSNVLTF. CDR3 in DNA: TGTGCCAGCAGCTTAGGGGACAGCAACGTCCTGACTTTC.

The gene calls are TRBV28 and TRBJ1-1, with D uncertain. The CDR3 loop spans 12 amino acids. The germline gives CDR1 MDHEN, CDR2 SYDVKM. V lost 3 bases and J 8 bases, leaving 10 bases between the germline ends. The CDR3 reads CASSFQTIEAFF. CDR3 DNA sequence: TGTGCCAGCAGTTTCCAAACAATAGAAGCTTTCTTT.

The rearrangement joins TRBV10-2 to TRBJ1-1; the D gene is possibly TRBD1 (6 bases). The V gene's germline CDR1 is WSHSY and CDR2 SAAADI. The CDR3 is 15 amino acids. Trimming removed 6 bases at V and 1 base at J, with 15 bases between. The DNA for the CDR3 is TGCGCCAGCAGAAACACCGGGACATCGAACACTGAAGCTTTCTTT. Residues: CASRNTGTSNTEAFF.

This clone was counted a single time. V is TRBV28 and J is TRBJ1-2; 12 nucleotides line up with TRBD1. CDR3 length: 14 amino acids. Per the germline V gene, CDR1 is MDHEN and CDR2 is SYDVKM. V was clipped by 6 bases and J by 5 bases; unmatched bases: 4. CDR3 protein: CASSGTGGGYGYTF. The CDR3 DNA follows: TGTGCCAGCAGCGGGACAGGGGGCGGTTATGGCTACACCTTC.

This chain joins TRBV19 and TRBJ2-4; 9 bases match TRBD2. This CDR3 region has 16 residues. The germline gives CDR1 LNHDA, CDR2 SQIVND (reference sequence). V was pared by 5 bases and J by 0 bases, with 5 bases of the junction left unmatched. The CDR3 region has the DNA TGTGCCAGTAGTGGGCGGGGGGGACTAGCCAAAAACATTCAGTACTTC. It codes for CASSGRGGLAKNIQYF.

The rearrangement links TRBV5-6 to TRBJ2-7, with D perhaps matching TRBD1 (6 bases). Per germline, CDR1 SGHDT and CDR2 YYEEEE. The CDR3 loop spans 18 amino acids. V was trimmed by 4 bases and J by 2 bases, leaving 25 bases between them. The CDR3 coding sequence is TGTGCCAGCAGCCCGGAAGGACAGCTAAGATCACGGCCCTACGAGCAGTACTTC. Translating it yields CASSPEGQLRSRPYEQYF.

CDR3 in DNA: TGTGCCAGCAGCTTAAGAGACAGGGGATGGCAGCCCCAGCATTTT. Translating it yields CASSLRDRGWQPQHF. The V call is TRBV7-2, the J call TRBJ1-5; 8 bases map to TRBD1. Germline CDR1 and CDR2: SGHTA and FQGNSA. The length of the CDR3 is 15 residues. The trim removed 2 bases at V and 7 bases at J, leaving 7 bases unmatched.

The CDR3 region is CASSLTGGLNTEAFF. In DNA, the CDR3 is TGCGCCAGCAGCTTGACAGGGGGGTTGAACACTGAAGCTTTCTTT. V usage is TRBV5-1 and J usage is TRBJ1-1, with 8 bases that match TRBD1. Germline V lookup: CDR1 SGHRS, CDR2 YFSETQ. V lost 1 base and J lost 0; bases outside the gene matches: 2. The CDR3 sequence is 15 residues long.

As DNA, the CDR3 is TGTGCCAGCAGCCAAACCTGGGACAGGGGATCCGAGCAGTACTTC. This encodes CASSQTWDRGSEQYF. This rearrangement joins TRBV11-2 to TRBJ2-7; 10 bases fit TRBD1. V shed 5 bases and J 6 bases; nucleotides not matched to a gene: 10. There are 15 residues in the CDR3. Germline loops: CDR1 SGHAT, CDR2 FQNNGV. Full variable domain (outside the CDR3, taken from reference TRBV11-2 and TRBJ2-7): EAGVAQSPRYKIIEKRQSVAFWCNPISGHATLYWYQQILGQGPKLLIQFQNNGVVDDSQLPKDRFSAERLKGVDSTLKIQPAKLEDSAVYLCASSQTWDRGSEQYFGPGTRLTVT.